This T cell receptor (beta chain) was identified in a study of T cells in Graves' hyperthyroidism and ophthalmopathy. Study-wide points: A median approximately 6.5 months before onset, the model predicted ophthalmopathy. Most thyroid clonotypes expanded above 0.001 appeared in blood too.

The ends were cut back, 3 bases at V and 2 bases at J, with 21 bases in the middle. The CDR3 length is 18 residues. Germline lookup yields CDR1 SGDLS and CDR2 YYNGEE. The study left out patients who had uncontrolled infection, other autoimmune disease, pregnancy or lactation. PBMCs came from 10 ml fresh peripheral blood. From RNA transcripts, TCR beta CDR3 regions were amplified. The TCR CDR3 was amplified in a first-round RT-PCR using the HTBI primer set. TCRdb itself ran the multiplex PCR reads through MiXCR, one entry per CDR3 protein. The top ten hold around 17% of the sample, which has about 530,000 distinct CDR3 sequences, 17% seen once. This clonotype was found a few times. The antigen remains unidentified.

The clonotype was recovered from a young woman with Graves' ophthalmopathy. The sequenced sample was blood. This chain connects TRBV9 to TRBJ1-3, with D possibly matching TRBD1 (6 bases). The CDR3 spells CASSARKEGGFPGNTIYF. CDR3 DNA sequence: TGTGCCAGCAGCGCGCGCAAAGAGGGGGGGTTCCCTGGAAACACCATATATTTT.